A selection of T cell receptor beta chains follows, all from one sample in a study of T cell responses to AZD1222 COVID-19 vaccine. Profiling relied on immunoSEQ multiplex PCR, and the TCRdb table lists in-frame clones only, not all of them. Of around 150,000 clones listed, around 94% were seen once; the top ten hold approximately 0.6%. Sequenced material: peripheral blood, taken on day 0 of AZD1222 vaccination. Receptor source: an adult in good health. Each CDR3 is given with its conserved first and last residue. Clone size is stated in some rows and not others, as once, few, many or a class when expanded.

V gene	clone size	CDR3 protein
TRBV9	NA	CASSVEGAVNEKLFF
TRBV9	NA	CASSVGAGGVADTQYF
TRBV6-5	few	CASGTGDLNEQYF
TRBV11-2	NA	CASSLVRREVENEQFF
TRBV5-1	NA	CASSFGERGEKLFF
TRBV6-1	NA	CASREGQNTGELFF
TRBV19	NA	CASSIALSADYGYTF
TRBV27	NA	CASSLQGPVTDTQYF
TRBV5-1	NA	CASSLGLSGRAVDEQFF
TRBV6-5	NA	CASSLLAGGPNEQFF
TRBV9	NA	CASSVRDLYNEQFF
TRBV30	NA	CAWEEEGYTDTQYF
TRBV27	NA	CASSPGLAGVYEQYF
TRBV7-9	NA	CASSLVGRNTEAFF
TRBV9	once	CASTRTGGLAEAFF
TRBV30	NA	CAWSARDRGPGNTIYF
TRBV5-5	NA	CASSLVGLPYEQYF
TRBV5-1	NA	CASSLEYSGPPYEQYF
TRBV12-3/TRBV12-4	NA	CASTPKGRETQYF
TRBV19	NA	CASRISGTENTEAFF
TRBV5-4	NA	CASSTTSGSFNEQFF
TRBV9	NA	CASSDAAEPYEQCF
TRBV18	NA	CASSPLQVDFTEAFF
TRBV7-3	NA	CASSLAGDGYEQYF
TRBV15	NA	CATSRPRRPQETQYF
TRBV10-3	NA	CAISEYAQGTDTQYF
TRBV29-1	NA	CSVEGGTEAFF
TRBV30	NA	CAWSVPGDWQPQHF
TRBV6-6	NA	CASSLTAAYNEQFF
TRBV3-1/TRBV3-2	NA	CASSQATSAYTF
TRBV5-4	NA	CASSTPGSGNYGYTF
TRBV2	NA	CASSDGTSGYNEQFF
TRBV5-1	NA	CASGGQGARETQYF
TRBV6-1	NA	CASSEHGRVTQYF
TRBV5-1	NA	CASSLYSSGGGEAYEQYF
TRBV5-6	NA	CASSLGFGAGTEAFF